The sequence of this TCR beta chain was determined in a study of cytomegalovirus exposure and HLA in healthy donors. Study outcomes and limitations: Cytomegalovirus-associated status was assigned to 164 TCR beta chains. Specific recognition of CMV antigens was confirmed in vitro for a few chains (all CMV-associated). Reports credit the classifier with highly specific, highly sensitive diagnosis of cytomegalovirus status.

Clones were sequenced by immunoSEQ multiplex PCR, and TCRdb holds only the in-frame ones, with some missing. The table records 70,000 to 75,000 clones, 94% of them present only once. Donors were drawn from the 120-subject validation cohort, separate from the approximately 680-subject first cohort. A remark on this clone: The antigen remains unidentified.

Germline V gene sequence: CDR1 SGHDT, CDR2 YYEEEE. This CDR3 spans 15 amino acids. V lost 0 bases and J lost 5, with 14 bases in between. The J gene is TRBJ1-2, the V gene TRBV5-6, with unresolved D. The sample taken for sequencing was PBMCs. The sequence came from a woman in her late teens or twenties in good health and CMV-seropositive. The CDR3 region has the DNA TGTGCCAGCAGCTTGGTATCAGGCAACTCTTATGGCTACACCTTC. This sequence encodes CASSLVSGNSYGYTF.